These 28 T cell receptor beta chains came from one sample sequenced in a study of blood T cell repertoires in COVID-19 (dated by TCRdb to 2018 to 2020). Library preparation employed the immunoSEQ multiplex PCR assay. Held by TCRdb, this immuneACCESS table contains in-frame sequences only and omits some clones. Under half of the omission traces to an unresolved V gene where checked; the cause of the rest is unknown. In this sample the table shows about 250,000 clones, about four fifths of which occur a single time. The top ten constitute 4% of the sample. Input material: peripheral blood. Every receptor here comes from a man aged 45-65 years with acute or convalescent COVID-19.

V gene TRBV18 combines with J gene TRBJ2-2, with 9 nucleotides matching TRBD2. The CDR3 is made up of 17 amino acids. V lost 0 bases and J lost 0; bases outside the gene matches: 2. Germline loops: CDR1 KGHSH, CDR2 LQKENI. The chain's CDR3 is CASSPPGTSTNTGELFF. CDR3 DNA: TGTGCCAGCTCACCACCTGGGACTAGCACGAACACCGGGGAGCTGTTTTTT.

The V call is TRBV21-1, the J call TRBJ1-5; the table's D call, TRBD1, was not checked against the DNA. TRBV21-1 is termed a pseudogene. The CDR3 consists of 17 residues. The CDR3 reads CASSKGRQLYSNQPQHF. DNA for the CDR3: TGTGCCAGCAGCAAAGGCAGACAGCTATATAGCAATCAGCCCCAGCATTTT.

This clone was counted many times. The identical CDR3 is also encoded by other nucleotide sequences in the sample. This rearrangement joins TRBV5-1 to TRBJ1-2; D possibly corresponds to TRBD1 (6 bases). V was cut by 0 bases and J by 6 bases, with 9 bases left in between. The CDR3 is 13 residues long. The germline CDR1 and CDR2 sequences are SGHRS and YFSETQ. The CDR3 DNA sequence: TGCGCCAGCAGCTTGGAGCAGGGGAATGGCTACACCTTC. Its protein product is CASSLEQGNGYTF.

V gene TRBV7-2 combines with J gene TRBJ2-3, with 10 nucleotides matching TRBD1. Germline V gene data show CDR1 as SGHTA and CDR2 as FQGNSA. Unmatched junction bases numbered 7, after V lost 2 bases and J lost 2 bases. The CDR3 spans 17 residues. CDR3 nucleotide sequence: TGTGCCAGCAGCTTATGGGGACAGGGGCTCAACACAGATACGCAGTATTTT. It encodes CASSLWGQGLNTDTQYF.

This chain joins TRBV4-1 and TRBJ2-7, with 7 bases identical to TRBD2. The CDR3 totals 16 residues. Trimming at V came to 2 bases and at J to 0 bases, leaving 7 bases not matched to a gene. Germline V lookup: CDR1 MGHRA, CDR2 YSYEKL. CDR3 sequence: CASSQTHQRDSYEQYF. The DNA for the CDR3 is TGCGCCAGCAGCCAAACCCACCAGCGGGACTCCTACGAGCAGTACTTC.

V gene TRBV10-3 combines with J gene TRBJ2-7, with TRBD1 matching 8 bases. The CDR3 contains 15 residues. CDR1 ENHRY and CDR2 SYGVKD come from the germline V gene. Trimming cost V 2 bases and J 2 bases; bases outside gene matches: 5. For the CDR3, the DNA is TGTGCCATCAGTGAGCCTAGACAGGGGACCTACGAGCAGTACTTC. Translated: CAISEPRQGTYEQYF.

This clone was counted a few times. The V call is TRBV29-1, the J call TRBJ2-7; D is unclear. This CDR3 spans 12 amino acids. The V end was cut by 7 bases, the J end by 1 base, with 11 bases between. From germline, CDR1 is SQVTM and CDR2 ANQGSEA. The CDR3 loop reads CSAQSRSYEQYF. CDR3 nucleotides: TGCAGCGCCCAATCCAGGTCCTACGAGCAGTACTTC.

The V call is TRBV19, the J call TRBJ1-1; TRBD1 aligns across 8 bases. Germline V gives CDR1 LNHDA, CDR2 SQIVND (reference sequence). V lost 10 bases, J lost 4 bases, and 8 bases stayed unmatched. The CDR3 runs to 13 residues. CDR3 sequence: CATGQGMGTEAFF. The CDR3 nucleotides are TGTGCCACTGGACAGGGAATGGGCACTGAAGCTTTCTTT.

This clone was seen at least ten times. V gene TRBV24-1 combines with J gene TRBJ1-2; D not resolved. CDR3 length equals 15 residues. V was trimmed by 4 bases and J by 5 bases, leaving 16 bases between them. Germline CDR1 KGHDR, CDR2 SFDVKD. The CDR3 DNA reads TGTGCCACCAGTGACTCCCGGGAACCCAATTATGGCTACACCTTC. Protein: CATSDSREPNYGYTF.

In this sample, this clone turned up once. This chain joins TRBV10-3 and TRBJ2-4, with TRBD1 matching 10 bases. Germline CDR1 ENHRY, CDR2 SYGVKD. The CDR3 spans 17 residues. With V trimmed by 8 bases and J by 7 bases, 17 bases remained unmatched. The CDR3 is CAISRGHDRGLWNIQYF. The CDR3 nucleotides are TGTGCCATCTCCCGGGGCCACGACAGGGGGCTATGGAACATTCAGTACTTC.

This clone was detected once. The V and J genes are TRBV9 and TRBJ1-4; D remains unclear. Per germline, CDR1 SGDLS and CDR2 YYNGEE. This CDR3 is built from 15 residues. V was trimmed by 0 bases and J by 7 bases, leaving 13 bases between them. The CDR3 nucleotides are TGTGCCAGCAGCGTAGTTGCGGGATTTGGTGAAAAACTGTTTTTT. Its translation: CASSVVAGFGEKLFF.

The chain is built from TRBV3-1 (or the pseudogene TRBV3-2) and TRBJ1-4, with 12 bases identical to TRBD1. V shed 1 base and J 0 bases; nucleotides not matched to a gene: 6. This CDR3 has 19 residues. Germline-derived CDR1 and CDR2 are LGHDT and YNNKEL (reference sequence). The CDR3 sequence is CASSQAGTGGTATNEKLFF. The CDR3 nucleotides are TGTGCCAGCAGCCAAGCCGGGACAGGGGGCACCGCAACTAATGAAAAACTGTTTTTT.

This rearrangement joins TRBV19 to TRBJ2-5; 12 nucleotides agree with TRBD2. From germline, CDR1 is LNHDA and CDR2 SQIVND (reference sequence). V dropped 8 bases and J dropped 1; count of bases not matched to a gene: 2. This CDR3 contains 14 residues. This chain's CDR3 is CASGLAGFQETQYF. The CDR3 nucleotides read TGTGCCAGTGGACTAGCGGGGTTCCAAGAGACCCAGTACTTC.

The chain is built from TRBV6-5 and TRBJ2-3; TRBD1 aligns across 7 bases. This CDR3 spans 14 amino acids. The V and J ends lost 6 bases and 0 bases, in that order; junction bases with no gene match: 3. CDR1 MNHEY and CDR2 SVGAGI come from the germline V gene. The CDR3 bases are TGTGCCAGCAGCCCAGGGGGAAGCACAGATACGCAGTATTTT. Translated, it gives CASSPGGSTDTQYF.

A word on this clone: A read error may account for a junction end that differs from germline. The chain links TRBV27 to TRBJ1-1; possibly TRBD1 for D (6 bases). CDR3 size: 14 residues. CDR1 is MNHEY and CDR2 is SMNVEV in the germline V gene (reference sequence). The DNA for the CDR3 is TGTGCCAGCAGATTATTACAGGGTAACACTGAAGCTTTCTTT. This sequence encodes CASRLLQGNTEAFF.

The J gene is TRBJ1-1, the V gene TRBV19; D is unresolved. This CDR3 has 13 amino acids. V was shortened by 5 bases and J by 6 bases, with 13 bases between the two germline ends. The V gene's germline CDR1 is LNHDA and CDR2 SQIVND (reference sequence). The CDR3 here is CASSQGIGAEAFF. CDR3 DNA: TGTGCCAGTAGTCAAGGGATCGGGGCTGAAGCTTTCTTT.

V and J are TRBV7-6 and TRBJ2-7, with a weak D call TRBD1 (6 bases). Germline CDR1 reads SGHVS; CDR2 reads FNYEAQ. This CDR3 comprises 12 residues. Between the trimmed V and J ends, which lost 8 bases and 2 bases, there was a span of 10 bases. CDR3 amino acids: CASGTNPYEQYF. CDR3 sequence (DNA): TGTGCCAGCGGGACAAACCCCTACGAGCAGTACTTC.

The gene calls are TRBV5-1 and TRBJ1-2, with D perhaps matching TRBD1 (5 bases). The CDR3 length is 15 residues. Trimming cost V 0 bases and J 3 bases, with 12 bases left between them. Germline-derived CDR1 and CDR2 are SGHRS and YFSETQ. As DNA, the CDR3 is TGCGCCAGCAGCTTGGCGGGCAGGGCTGACTATGGCTACACCTTC. Its protein product is CASSLAGRADYGYTF.

V usage is TRBV9 and J usage is TRBJ2-7, with TRBD1 identical over 7 bases. Germline V CDR1 and CDR2: SGDLS, YYNGEE. The ends lost 0 bases at V and 7 bases at J; junction bases unmatched: 7. The CDR3 spans 14 residues. The CDR3 bases are TGTGCCAGCAGCGTAGACAGGGGAAATGATGAGCAGTACTTC. Translated: CASSVDRGNDEQYF.

V gene TRBV10-3 combines with J gene TRBJ2-1; 8 bases match TRBD2. V trimming: 0 bases; J trimming: 9 bases; junction bases outside the gene matches: 7. The CDR3 covers 15 residues. CDR1 and CDR2 (germline): ENHRY, SYGVKD. DNA of the CDR3: TGTGCCATCAGTGAGTCGACTAGCGAATTGCTTGAGCAGTTCTTC. Translating it yields CAISESTSELLEQFF.

The V call is TRBV19, the J call TRBJ1-5; no clear D gene. Per the germline V gene, CDR1 is LNHDA and CDR2 is SQIVND (reference sequence). The CDR3 is 16 residues long. Trimming shortened V by 3 bases and J by 1 base, and 13 bases separated the two germline ends. CDR3: CASSIQVSGSNQPQHF. The DNA of the CDR3 is TGTGCCAGTAGTATTCAAGTTTCGGGAAGCAATCAGCCCCAGCATTTT.

The V call is TRBV19, the J call TRBJ1-3, with TRBD1 as a possible D gene (5 bases). The CDR3 spans 17 residues. Germline lookup yields CDR1 LNHDA and CDR2 SQIVND (reference sequence). V was shortened by 7 bases and J by 3 bases, with 22 bases between the two germline ends. CDR3 sequence: CASTPYSRGTSGNTIYF. The CDR3 nucleotides are TGTGCCAGTACCCCATATTCGCGGGGGACGAGTGGAAACACCATATATTTT.

A few counts support this clone. The chain uses TRBV15 and TRBJ1-1, with 12 bases matching TRBD1. Losses at the gene ends were 3 bases for V and 11 bases for J; bases not matched to a gene: 7. The germline gives CDR1 LNHNV, CDR2 YYDKDF (reference sequence). The CDR3 is 14 residues long. DNA of the CDR3: TGTGCCACCAGCAGGGGACAGGGGGCGACGGCGGCTTTCTTT. This translates into CATSRGQGATAAFF.

This chain joins TRBV7-9 and TRBJ1-2, with 7 nucleotides matching TRBD1. Losses at the gene ends were 5 bases for V and 0 bases for J; bases not matched to a gene: 3. Germline V CDR1 and CDR2: SEHNR, FQNEAQ (reference sequence). The CDR3 runs to 14 residues. The CDR3: CASSLTGTNYGYTF. CDR3 coding DNA: TGTGCCAGCAGCCTGACAGGGACTAACTATGGCTACACCTTC.

This clone showed up just a few times. The chain is built from TRBV9 and TRBJ1-1; 8 bases fit TRBD1. Germline V gene data show CDR1 as SGDLS and CDR2 as YYNGEE. V trimming: 2 bases; J trimming: 5 bases; junction bases outside the gene matches: 2. The CDR3 loop spans 13 amino acids. The CDR3 here is CASSVTGGTEAFF. For the CDR3, the DNA is TGTGCCAGCAGCGTCACAGGGGGAACTGAAGCTTTCTTT.

The rearrangement uses TRBV7-3 and TRBJ1-2; D is possibly TRBD1 (5 bases). In germline, CDR1 is SGHTA, CDR2 FQGTGA. This CDR3 comprises 14 residues. Trimming took off 3 bases at V and 4 bases at J, with 12 bases between the two ends. The CDR3 DNA reads TGTGCCAGCAGCTTCCAGGGATACAGCTATGGCTACACCTTC. Its protein is CASSFQGYSYGYTF.

This chain links TRBV13 with TRBJ1-2, with 8 bases fitting TRBD1. The CDR3 sequence is 15 residues long. The germline gives CDR1 PRHDT, CDR2 FYEKMQ (reference sequence). With 2 bases clipped from V and 2 bases from J, the junction kept 4 bases outside the gene matches. The CDR3 loop reads CASSLYRGANYGYTF. The CDR3 nucleotides are TGTGCCAGCAGCTTATACAGGGGGGCGAACTATGGCTACACCTTC. The variable domain in full, with the rest retrieved from reference TRBV13 and TRBJ1-2, is AAGVIQSPRHLIKEKRETATLKCYPIPRHDTVYWYQQGPGQDPQFLISFYEKMQSDKGSIPDRFSAQQFSDYHSELNMSSLELGDSALYFCASSLYRGANYGYTFGSGTRLTVV.

CDR3 residues: CASRLTRTGSYEQYF. In nucleotides, the CDR3 is TGTGCCAGCAGACTTACCAGGACAGGGTCCTACGAGCAGTACTTC. The rearrangement links TRBV6-5 to TRBJ2-7; 8 bases fit TRBD1. V dropped 6 bases and J dropped 1; count of bases not matched to a gene: 8. This CDR3 contains 15 residues. Germline-derived CDR1 and CDR2 are MNHEY and SVGAGI.